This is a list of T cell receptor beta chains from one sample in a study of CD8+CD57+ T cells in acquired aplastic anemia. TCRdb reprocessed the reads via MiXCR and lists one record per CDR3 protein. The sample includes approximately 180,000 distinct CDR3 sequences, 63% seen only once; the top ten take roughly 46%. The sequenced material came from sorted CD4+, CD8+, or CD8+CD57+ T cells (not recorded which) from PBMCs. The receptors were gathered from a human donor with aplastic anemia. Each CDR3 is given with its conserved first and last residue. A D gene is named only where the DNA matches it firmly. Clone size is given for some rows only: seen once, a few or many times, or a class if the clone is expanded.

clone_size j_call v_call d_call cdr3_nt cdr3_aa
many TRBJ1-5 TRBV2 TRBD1 TGTGCCAGCAGTGAAGCGCTTCGGGCAGGGGGATATCAGCCCCAGCATTTT CASSEALRAGGYQPQHF
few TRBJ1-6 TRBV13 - TGTGCCAGCAGGATAAAGGGCGCCTATAATTCACCCCTCCACTTT CASRIKGAYNSPLHF
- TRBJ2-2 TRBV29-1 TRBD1 TGCAGCGCGTATAGGACAGGGAACACCGGGGAGCTGTTTTTT CSAYRTGNTGELFF
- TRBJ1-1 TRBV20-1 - TGCAGCGAAGGACACTCGAACACTGAAGCTTTCTTT CSEGHSNTEAFF
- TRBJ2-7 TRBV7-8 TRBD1 TGTGCCAGCAGCACCGGGACAGCTTACTACGAGCAGTACTTC CASSTGTAYYEQYF
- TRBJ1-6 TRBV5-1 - TGCGCCAGCAGCTTGGAGGGCGGCCAATTAGGATCACCCCTCCACTTT CASSLEGGQLGSPLHF
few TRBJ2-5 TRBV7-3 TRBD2 TGTGCCAGCAGCTCCTATTCTAGCGGGGTAGAGACCCAGTACTTC CASSSYSSGVETQYF
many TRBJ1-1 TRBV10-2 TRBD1 TGCGCCAGCAGTTGGGACAGGGAGACGGTAACTGAAGCTTTCTTT CASSWDRETVTEAFF
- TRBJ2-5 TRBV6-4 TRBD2 TGTGCCAGCAGTCCCAAAGCGGGGGTGGAGACCCAGTACTTC CASSPKAGVETQYF
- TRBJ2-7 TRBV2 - TGTGCCAGCAGCTACGGGGGCACCTCCTACGAGCAGTACTTC CASSYGGTSYEQYF
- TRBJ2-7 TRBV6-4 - TGTGCCAGCAGCTTGGGGTCAGGGGCCTACGAGCAGTACTTC CASSLGSGAYEQYF
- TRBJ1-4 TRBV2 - TGTGCCAGCCGGAGGGAGTTGGAAAAACTGTTTTTT CASRRELEKLFF
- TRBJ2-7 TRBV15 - TGTGCCACCAGCAGTGAGTACCCCTACGAGCAGTACTTC CATSSEYPYEQYF
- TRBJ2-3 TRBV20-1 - TGCAGTGCCTCAACACGTGGGGCAAGCACAGATACGCAGTATTTT CSASTRGASTDTQYF
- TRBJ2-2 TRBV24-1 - TGTGCCACCAGTGATTTCCCCCCGGGCGGACGGGACACCGGGGAGCTGTTTTTT CATSDFPPGGRDTGELFF
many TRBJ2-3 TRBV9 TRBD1 TGTGCCAGCAGCCCGAGGGACAGGGCCACAGATACGCAGTATTTT CASSPRDRATDTQYF
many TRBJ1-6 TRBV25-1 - TGTGCCAGCAGTGAATCTCTCGGGACGTTGGTGGAATCACCCCTCCACTTT CASSESLGTLVESPLHF
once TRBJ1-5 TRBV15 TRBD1 TGTGCCACCAGCAGACCATTTCCGGGACAGGGGGCTTTCGGCAATCAGCCCCAGCATTTT CATSRPFPGQGAFGNQPQHF
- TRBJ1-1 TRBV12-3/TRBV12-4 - TGTGCCAGTATTGGTAGGGGGGTAGGGGCTGAAGCTTTCTTT CASIGRGVGAEAFF
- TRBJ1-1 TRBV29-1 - TGCAGCGTTGACCCCATCGGGACGAACACTGAAGCTTTCTTT CSVDPIGTNTEAFF
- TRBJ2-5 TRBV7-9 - TGTGCCAGCAGTTACACCGAGACCCAGTACTTC CASSYTETQYF
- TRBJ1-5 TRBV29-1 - TGCAGCGTTGGTCTGGGGGCGAATCAGCCCCAGCATTTT CSVGLGANQPQHF
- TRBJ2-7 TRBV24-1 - TGTGCCACCAGTGATGGCAGGGGCAGCGAGCAGTACTTC CATSDGRGSEQYF
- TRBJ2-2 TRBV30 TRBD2 TGTGCCTGGAACCTCGGGGGGGACGGGGAGCTGTTTTTT CAWNLGGDGELFF
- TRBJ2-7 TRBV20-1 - TGCAGTGCTAGAGATCTAAATGGCGAGCAGTACTTC CSARDLNGEQYF
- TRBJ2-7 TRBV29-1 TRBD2 TGCAGCGCCACTAGCGGGAGCTACGAGCAGTACTTC CSATSGSYEQYF
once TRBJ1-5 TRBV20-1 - TGCAGTGCTAGACAATCGACATCAGGGCAGCCCCAGCATTTT CSARQSTSGQPQHF
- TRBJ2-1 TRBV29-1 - TGCAGCGTTGAAGGGCGTGAAACCCCCCAGTACAATGAGCAGTTCTTC CSVEGRETPQYNEQFF
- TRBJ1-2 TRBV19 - TGTGCCAGTAACCTGGTGGGAGGGGCCGTGAGGAACTATGGCTACACCTTC CASNLVGGAVRNYGYTF
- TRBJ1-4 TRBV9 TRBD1 TGTGCCAGTAGTATAGACAGGGGCCGTAATGAAAAACTGTTTTTT CASSIDRGRNEKLFF
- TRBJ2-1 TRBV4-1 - TGCGCCAGCAGCCAACTCAGGGGTAGGCAGGAGCAGTTCTTC CASSQLRGRQEQFF